This T cell receptor (beta chain) was documented in a study of tissue T cells after allogeneic stem cell transplantation. Notes on this clone: The antigen remains undetermined.

Study outcomes and limitations: Motif-based clustering found tissue-specific repertoire signatures shared across patients, though few clones were shared. Alloreactivity or antigen specificity of tissue TCRs was not determined; some clones might be host cells.

Sequenced by immunoSEQ multiplex PCR; TCRdb stores in-frame clones only, minus some. The profile shows thousands of clones, approximately 70% of them singletons. Trimming cost V 4 bases and J 3 bases, with 16 bases left between them. The CDR3 contains 15 residues. Germline assignment: CDR1 LGHDT and CDR2 YNNKEL (reference sequence). The receptor was derived from a female donor over 55 with lung cancer. The chain combines TRBV3-1 (or the pseudogene TRBV3-2) with TRBJ2-7; possibly TRBD1 for D (6 bases). This specimen was tissue from the colon, taken at autopsy. CDR3 region: CASSLSRDTYYEQYF. CDR3 sequence (DNA): TGTGCCAGCAGCCTTTCCCGGGACACTTACTACGAGCAGTACTTC.